The following is a T cell receptor (beta chain) sequence with its context. This record comes from a study of tumor-infiltrating lymphocytes in primary liver carcinoma. Study-level background: The yield of productive TCRbeta reads per sample was roughly 3.65 to 7.5 million and was similar across tissue types.

A primer in the constant region served to generate TCR beta cDNA from roughly 550 ng of total RNA. A slightly modified ARM-PCR protocol with three nested multiplex PCR rounds produced these TCR beta libraries. Researchers ran the first two PCR rounds for ten to eleven cycles each with TRBV1-TRBV30 forward primers and a C-beta reverse primer. Each CDR3 protein gets one entry after TCRdb re-called the multiplex PCR reads with MiXCR. Of around 54,000 distinct CDR3 sequences listed, about 73% are singletons. Co-extraction of both nucleic acids (RNA and DNA) used about 20-33 mg of unsorted bulk tissue. There are 16 residues in the CDR3. J gave up 7 bases and V 2 bases, and 14 bases lay outside the gene matches. Germline-derived CDR1 and CDR2 are SGHAT and FQNNGV.

The sequence came from a man in his forties or fifties with primary liver carcinoma and hepatitis B virus infection. The chain links TRBV11-2 to TRBJ2-7, with 7 bases identical to TRBD2. The sample taken for sequencing was liver tumor tissue from sampling region 2. Subset reported: tumor region T2, inferior pole. CDR3 sequence reads: CASSLRLARPEVEQYF. The CDR3 coding sequence is TGTGCCAGCAGCTTAAGACTAGCCCGTCCGGAGGTGGAGCAGTACTTC. The full variable domain, its missing parts supplied by reference TRBV11-2 and TRBJ2-7, is EAGVAQSPRYKIIEKRQSVAFWCNPISGHATLYWYQQILGQGPKLLIQFQNNGVVDDSQLPKDRFSAERLKGVDSTLKIQPAKLEDSAVYLCASSLRLARPEVEQYFGPGTRLTVT.